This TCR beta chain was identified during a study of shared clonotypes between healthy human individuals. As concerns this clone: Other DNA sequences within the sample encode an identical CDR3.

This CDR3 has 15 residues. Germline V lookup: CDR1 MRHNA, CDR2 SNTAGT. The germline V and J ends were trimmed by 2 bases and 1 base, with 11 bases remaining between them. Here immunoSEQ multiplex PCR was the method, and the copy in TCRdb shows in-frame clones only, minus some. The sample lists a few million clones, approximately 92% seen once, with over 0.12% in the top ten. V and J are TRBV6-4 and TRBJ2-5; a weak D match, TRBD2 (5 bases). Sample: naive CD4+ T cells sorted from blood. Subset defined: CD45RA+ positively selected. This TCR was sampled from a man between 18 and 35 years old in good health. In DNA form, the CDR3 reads TGTGCCAGCAGTGACCCCCCCAGCGGCCAAGAGACCCAGTACTTC. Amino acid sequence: CASSDPPSGQETQYF.